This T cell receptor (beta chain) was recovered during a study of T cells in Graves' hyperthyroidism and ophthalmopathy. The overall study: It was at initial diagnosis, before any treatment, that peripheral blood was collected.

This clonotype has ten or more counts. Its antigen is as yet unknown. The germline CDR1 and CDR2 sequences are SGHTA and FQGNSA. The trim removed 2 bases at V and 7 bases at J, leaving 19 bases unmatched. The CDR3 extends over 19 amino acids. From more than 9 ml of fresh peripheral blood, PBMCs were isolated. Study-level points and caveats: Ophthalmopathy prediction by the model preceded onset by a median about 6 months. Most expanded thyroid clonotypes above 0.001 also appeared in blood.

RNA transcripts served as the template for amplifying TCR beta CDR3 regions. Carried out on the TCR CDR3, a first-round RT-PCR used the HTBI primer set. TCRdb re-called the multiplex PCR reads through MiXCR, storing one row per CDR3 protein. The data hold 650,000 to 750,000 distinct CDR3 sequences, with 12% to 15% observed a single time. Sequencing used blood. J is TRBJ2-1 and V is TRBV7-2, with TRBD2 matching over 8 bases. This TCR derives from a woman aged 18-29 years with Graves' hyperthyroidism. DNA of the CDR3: TGTGCCAGCAGCTTACCCGGGACTAGTCTTCTAGAACTGGGGAATGAGCAGTTCTTC. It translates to CASSLPGTSLLELGNEQFF.